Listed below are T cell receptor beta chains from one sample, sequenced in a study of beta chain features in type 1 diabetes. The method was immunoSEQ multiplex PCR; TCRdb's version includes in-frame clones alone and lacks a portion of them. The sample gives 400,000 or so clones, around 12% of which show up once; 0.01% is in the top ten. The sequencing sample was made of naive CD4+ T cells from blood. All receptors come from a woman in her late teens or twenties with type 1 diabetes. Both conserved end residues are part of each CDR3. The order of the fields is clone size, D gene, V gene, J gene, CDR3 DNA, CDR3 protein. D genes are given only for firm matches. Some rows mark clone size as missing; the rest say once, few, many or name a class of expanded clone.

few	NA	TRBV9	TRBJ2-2	TGTGCCAGCAGCTGGGGGGACAGAGGCACCGGGGAGCTGTTTTTT	CASSWGDRGTGELFF
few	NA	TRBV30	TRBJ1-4	TGTGCCTGGAGTGAACAGGTTAACGAAAAACTGTTTTTT	CAWSEQVNEKLFF
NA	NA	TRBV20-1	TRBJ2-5	TGCAGCGCAGGGCCCGGGGAGACCCAGTACTTC	CSAGPGETQYF
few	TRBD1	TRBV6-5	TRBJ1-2	TGTGCCAGCAGTTACACAGGACAGGGAACTGGCTACACCTTC	CASSYTGQGTGYTF
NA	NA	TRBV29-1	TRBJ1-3	TGCAGCTACAGGGCAGTAGGAGGAAACACCATATATTTT	CSYRAVGGNTIYF
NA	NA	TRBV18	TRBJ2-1	TGTGCCAGCTCACCAAGGGAGTTCGGAAATGAGCAGTTCTTC	CASSPREFGNEQFF
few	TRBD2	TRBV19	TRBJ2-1	TGTGCCAGTTATAGCGGGACCAGCTCCTACAATGAGCAGTTCTTC	CASYSGTSSYNEQFF
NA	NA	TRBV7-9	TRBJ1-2	TGTGCCAGCAGCTCTAGCTATGGCTACACCTTC	CASSSSYGYTF
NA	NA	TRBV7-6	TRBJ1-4	TGTGCCAGCAGCCCCGGGGCAACTAATGAAAAACTGTTTTTT	CASSPGATNEKLFF
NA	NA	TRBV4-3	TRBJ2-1	TGCGCCAGCAGCCAAGATTCCAGGGTGAATGAGCAGTTCTTC	CASSQDSRVNEQFF
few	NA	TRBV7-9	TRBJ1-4	TGTGCCAGCAGCCTCAATCAGGAAAAACTGTTTTTT	CASSLNQEKLFF
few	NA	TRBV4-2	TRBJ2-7	TGTGCCAGCAGCCAAGATCGGGCCTACGAGCAGTACTTC	CASSQDRAYEQYF
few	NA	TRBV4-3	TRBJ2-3	TGCGCCAGCAGCCAGAATAGCGGTATCACAGATACGCAGTATTTT	CASSQNSGITDTQYF
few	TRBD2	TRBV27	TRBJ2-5	TGTGCCAGCAACCTAGCGGGAGAAGAGACCCAGTACTTC	CASNLAGEETQYF
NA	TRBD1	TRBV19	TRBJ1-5	TGTGCCAGTACCCCCGGGACAGCAGAAGCCCAGCCCCAGCATTTT	CASTPGTAEAQPQHF
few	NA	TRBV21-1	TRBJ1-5	TGTGCCAGCATAGGAGGAAAGCCCCAGCATTTT	CASIGGKPQHF
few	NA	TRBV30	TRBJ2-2	TGTGCCTGGACGAATCCACGCAGGTGGACCGGGGAGCTGTTTTTT	CAWTNPRRWTGELFF
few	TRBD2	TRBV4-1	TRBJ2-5	TGCGCCAGCAGCCGAAACGGACGGGGGGGAGAGACCCAGTACTTC	CASSRNGRGGETQYF
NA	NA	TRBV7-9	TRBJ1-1	TGTGCCAGCAGCTCCCTCAGCGTACTTGACACTGAAGCTTTCTTT	CASSSLSVLDTEAFF
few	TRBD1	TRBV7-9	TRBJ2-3	TGTGCCAGCAGCTCAACCAGGGGGTGGGATACGCAGTATTTT	CASSSTRGWDTQYF
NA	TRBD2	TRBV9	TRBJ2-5	TGTGCCAGCAGCGTCGCTAGCGGGGGGGTTGAGACCCAGTACTTC	CASSVASGGVETQYF
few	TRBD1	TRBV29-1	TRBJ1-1	TGCAGCGTACAGGGGTTGGGCACTGAAGCTTTCTTT	CSVQGLGTEAFF
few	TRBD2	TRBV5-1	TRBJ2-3	TGCGCCAGCAGCTTGGAAGGCGGGAGGGTCACAGATACGCAGTATTTT	CASSLEGGRVTDTQYF
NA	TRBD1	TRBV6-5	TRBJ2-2	TGTGCCAGCAGTTTATTTGGGACAGGGCTAACCGGGGAGCTGTTTTTT	CASSLFGTGLTGELFF
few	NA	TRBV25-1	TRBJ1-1	TGTGCCAGCAGTGAATGGTCGGGAAAAGCTTTCTTT	CASSEWSGKAFF
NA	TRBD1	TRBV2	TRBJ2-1	TGTGCCAGCAGGGTCACGACAGGGAGAGGGTACAATGAGCAGTTCTTC	CASRVTTGRGYNEQFF
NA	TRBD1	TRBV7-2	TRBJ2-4	TGTGCCAGCAGCTTAGCAGGGACAGGGGGCCGTTGGGCCAAAAACATTCAGTACTTC	CASSLAGTGGRWAKNIQYF
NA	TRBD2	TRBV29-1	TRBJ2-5	TGCAGCGCCCTCGGACTAGCCCAAGAGACCCAGTACTTC	CSALGLAQETQYF
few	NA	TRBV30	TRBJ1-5	TGTGCCTGGGAGCGGGGGCAGGGCCAGCCCCAGCATTTT	CAWERGQGQPQHF
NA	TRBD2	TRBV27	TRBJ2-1	TGTGCCAGCAGACCGGGACTAGCGACAGAGCAGTTCTTC	CASRPGLATEQFF
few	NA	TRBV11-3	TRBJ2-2	TGTGCCAGCAGCCGTCGCGCAGGATCGGCCGGGGAGCTGTTTTTT	CASSRRAGSAGELFF
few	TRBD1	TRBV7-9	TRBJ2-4	TGTGCCAGCAGCCTAGGACAGGCTATAGCCAAAAACATTCAGTACTTC	CASSLGQAIAKNIQYF
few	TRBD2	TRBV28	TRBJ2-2	TGTGCCAGCAGTCCTCCCCCAGGGACTAGCGGGAACACCGGGGAGCTGTTTTTT	CASSPPPGTSGNTGELFF
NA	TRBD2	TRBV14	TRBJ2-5	TGTGCCAGCAGCCAACTCCGGGGGGGATTCCAAGAGACCCAGTACTTC	CASSQLRGGFQETQYF
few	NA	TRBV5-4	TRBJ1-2	TGTGCCAGCAGCTATTCTACAGGGCTCGGCTACACCTTC	CASSYSTGLGYTF
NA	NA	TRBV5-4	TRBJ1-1	TGTGCCAGCAGCGACGACAACTTTACTGAAGCTTTCTTT	CASSDDNFTEAFF
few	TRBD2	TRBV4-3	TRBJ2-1	TGCGCCAGCAGCCAAGAGGCCGGGACTAGCGGGAGCGATGAGCAGTTCTTC	CASSQEAGTSGSDEQFF
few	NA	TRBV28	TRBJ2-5	TGTGCCAGCAGTTTCCTCCAAGAGACCCAGTACTTC	CASSFLQETQYF
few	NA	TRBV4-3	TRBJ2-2	TGCGCCAGCAGCCTCCAGACACGGAACACCGGGGAGCTGTTTTTT	CASSLQTRNTGELFF
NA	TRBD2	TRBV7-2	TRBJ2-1	TGTGCCAGCAGCTTCCCTAGCGGCAATAGGGTGCAGTTCTTC	CASSFPSGNRVQFF
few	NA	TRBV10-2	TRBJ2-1	TGCGCAGGGGCGGACAGCTCCTACAATGAGCAGTTCTTC	CAGADSSYNEQFF
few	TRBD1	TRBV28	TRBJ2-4	TGTGCCACCAGGACAGGGAGGAACATTCAGTACTTC	CATRTGRNIQYF
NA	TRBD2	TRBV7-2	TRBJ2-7	TGTGCCAGCAGCCCTGGACTAGCGGGAGGTGGGCAGTACTTC	CASSPGLAGGGQYF
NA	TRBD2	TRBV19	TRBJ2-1	TGTGCCAGTAGTATGGCTAGCGGATCCTACAATGAGCAGTTCTTC	CASSMASGSYNEQFF
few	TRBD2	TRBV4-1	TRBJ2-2	TGCGCCAGCAGCCAAGGGCGGGGGAGGGACACCGGGGAGCTGTTTTTT	CASSQGRGRDTGELFF
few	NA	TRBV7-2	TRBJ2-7	TGTGCCAGCAGCTTAGCAATAGCGAACGAGCAGTACTTC	CASSLAIANEQYF
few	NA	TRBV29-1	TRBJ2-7	TGCGGTGGGGGGAATGCCTACGAGCAGTACTTC	CGGGNAYEQYF
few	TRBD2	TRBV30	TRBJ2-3	TGTGCCTGGAGTGCTAGCGGGAGTTTTGCAGATACGCAGTATTTT	CAWSASGSFADTQYF
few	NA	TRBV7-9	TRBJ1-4	TGTGCCAGCAGCTTACGAGGGGGTAATGAAAAACTGTTTTTT	CASSLRGGNEKLFF
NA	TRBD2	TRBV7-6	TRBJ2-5	TGTGCCAGCAGCTTAGGGATTAGCGGGGGTTCAGAGACCCAGTACTTC	CASSLGISGGSETQYF
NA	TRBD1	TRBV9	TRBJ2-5	TGTGCCAGCAGCGACTCACAGGGGGCCTTTCAAGAGACCCAGTACTTC	CASSDSQGAFQETQYF
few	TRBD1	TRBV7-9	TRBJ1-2	TGTGCCAGCAGCCCCACAGGGGCGCGGGGTGGCTACACCTTC	CASSPTGARGGYTF
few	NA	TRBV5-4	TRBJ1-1	TGTGCCAGCAGCTTGGGACAGCCGAACACTGAAGCTTTCTTT	CASSLGQPNTEAFF
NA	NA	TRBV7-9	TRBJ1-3	TGTGCCAGCAGCCCGGGGACTTCTGGAAACACCATATATTTT	CASSPGTSGNTIYF
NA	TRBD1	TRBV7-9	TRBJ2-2	TGTGCCAGCAGCTTATCCTCACAGGGGCCCGGGGAGCTGTTTTTT	CASSLSSQGPGELFF